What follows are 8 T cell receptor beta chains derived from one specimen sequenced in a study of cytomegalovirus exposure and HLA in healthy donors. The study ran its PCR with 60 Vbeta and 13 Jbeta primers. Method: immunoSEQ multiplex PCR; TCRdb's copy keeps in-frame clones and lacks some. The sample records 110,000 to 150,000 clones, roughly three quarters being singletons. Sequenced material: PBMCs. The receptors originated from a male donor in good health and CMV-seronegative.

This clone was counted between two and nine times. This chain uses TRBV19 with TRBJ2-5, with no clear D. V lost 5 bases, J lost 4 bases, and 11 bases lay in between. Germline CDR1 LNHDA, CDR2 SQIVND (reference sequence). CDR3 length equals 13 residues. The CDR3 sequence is CASSPRPRETQYF. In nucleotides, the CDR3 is TGTGCCAGTAGTCCACGCCCGCGAGAGACCCAGTACTTC.

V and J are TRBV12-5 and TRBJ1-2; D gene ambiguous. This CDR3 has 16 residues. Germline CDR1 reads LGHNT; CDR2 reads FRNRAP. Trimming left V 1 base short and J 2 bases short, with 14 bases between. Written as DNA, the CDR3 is TGTGCTAGTGGTTTGGACCCAGGCGGGGAAAACTATGGCTACACCTTC. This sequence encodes CASGLDPGGENYGYTF.

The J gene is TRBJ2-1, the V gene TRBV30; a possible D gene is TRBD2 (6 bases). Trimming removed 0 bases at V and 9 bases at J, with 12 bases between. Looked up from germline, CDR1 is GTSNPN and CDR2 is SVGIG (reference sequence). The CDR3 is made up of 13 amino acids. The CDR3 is CAWSVLRGGEQFF. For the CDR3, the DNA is TGTGCCTGGAGTGTATTAAGGGGAGGTGAGCAGTTCTTC. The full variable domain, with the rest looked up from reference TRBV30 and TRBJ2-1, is SQTIHQWPATLVQPVGSPLSLECTVEGTSNPNLYWYRQAAGRGLQLLFYSVGIGQISSEVPQNLSASRPQDRQFILSSKKLLLSDSGFYLCAWSVLRGGEQFFGPGTRLTVL.

The DNA for the CDR3 is TGTGCCAGCAGCTTGAATGGCAGGTTTTACTCTGGGGCCAACGTCCTGACTTTC. It codes for CASSLNGRFYSGANVLTF. The rearrangement joins TRBV7-6 to TRBJ2-6; D is undetermined. CDR3 length equals 18 residues. The germline V gene encodes CDR1 SGHVS and CDR2 FNYEAQ. V dropped 3 bases and J dropped 0 bases, with 15 bases sitting between them.

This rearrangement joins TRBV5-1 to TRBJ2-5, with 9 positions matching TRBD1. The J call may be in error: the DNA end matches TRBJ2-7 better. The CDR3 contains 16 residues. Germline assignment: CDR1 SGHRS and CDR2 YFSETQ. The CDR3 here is CASSAFSGTGGNEQYF. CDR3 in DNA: TGCGCCAGCAGCGCCTTCTCCGGAACAGGGGGCAACGAGCAGTACTTC.

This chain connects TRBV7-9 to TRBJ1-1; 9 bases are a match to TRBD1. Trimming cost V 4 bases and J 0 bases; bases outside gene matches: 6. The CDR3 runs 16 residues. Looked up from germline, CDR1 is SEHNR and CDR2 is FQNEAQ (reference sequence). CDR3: CASSSPQGALNTEAFF. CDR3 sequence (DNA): TGTGCCAGCAGCTCCCCACAGGGGGCATTGAACACTGAAGCTTTCTTT.

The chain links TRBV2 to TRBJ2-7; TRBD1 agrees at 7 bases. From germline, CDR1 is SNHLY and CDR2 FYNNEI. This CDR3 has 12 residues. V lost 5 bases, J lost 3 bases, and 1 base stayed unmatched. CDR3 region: CASSRDSYEQYF. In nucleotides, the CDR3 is TGTGCCAGCAGTAGGGACAGCTACGAGCAGTACTTC.

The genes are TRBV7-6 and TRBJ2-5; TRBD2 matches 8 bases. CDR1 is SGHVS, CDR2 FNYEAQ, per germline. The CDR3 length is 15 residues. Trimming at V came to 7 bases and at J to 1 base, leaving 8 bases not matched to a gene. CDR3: CASNHAGGRQETQYF. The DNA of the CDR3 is TGTGCCAGCAACCATGCGGGGGGCCGCCAAGAGACCCAGTACTTC.